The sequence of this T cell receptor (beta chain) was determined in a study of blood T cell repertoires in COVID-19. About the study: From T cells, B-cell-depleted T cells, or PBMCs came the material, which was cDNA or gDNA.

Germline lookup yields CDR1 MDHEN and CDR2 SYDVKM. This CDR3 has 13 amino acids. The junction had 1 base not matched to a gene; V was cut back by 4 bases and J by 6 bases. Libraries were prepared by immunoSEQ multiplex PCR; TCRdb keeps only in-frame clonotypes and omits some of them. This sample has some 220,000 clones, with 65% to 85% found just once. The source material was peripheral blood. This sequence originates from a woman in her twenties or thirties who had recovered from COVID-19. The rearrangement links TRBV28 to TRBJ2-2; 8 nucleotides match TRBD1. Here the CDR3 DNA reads TGTGCCAGCAGTTCACAGGGGGCCGGGGAGCTGTTTTTT. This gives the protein CASSSQGAGELFF.